Presented here are 19 T cell receptor beta chains from one specimen sequenced in a study of T cells in Graves' hyperthyroidism and ophthalmopathy. It was RNA transcripts that yielded the amplified TCR beta CDR3 regions. A set of HTBI primers served as the primers for a first-round RT-PCR of the TCR CDR3. TCRdb called the multiplex PCR reads again in MiXCR, with one record for every CDR3 protein. The sample includes 300,000 to 500,000 distinct CDR3 sequences, about 14% seen only once; the top ten take around 27%. Sequences were obtained from blood. These receptors originate from a man aged 45-65 years with Graves' ophthalmopathy.

The rearrangement links TRBV7-9 to TRBJ2-7, with D possibly TRBD1 on 5 matching bases. The CDR3 is made up of 14 amino acids. CDR1 and CDR2 from the germline V gene are SEHNR and FQNEAQ (reference sequence). V was cut by 1 base and J by 5 bases, with 12 bases left in between. As DNA, the CDR3 is TGTGCCAGCAGCTTAGGTTTCCAGGGCCACGAGCAGTACTTC. It codes for CASSLGFQGHEQYF. Drawing the rest from reference TRBV7-9 and TRBJ2-7, the complete variable domain is DTGVSQNPRHKITKRGQNVTFRCDPISEHNRLYWYRQTLGQGPEFLTYFQNEAQLEKSRLLSDRFSAERPKGSFSTLEIQRTEQGDSAMYLCASSLGFQGHEQYFGPGTRLTVT.

The chain employs TRBV3-1 and TRBJ1-1; D is unclear. The CDR3 is 16 residues long. V was cut by 1 base and J by 0 bases, with 12 bases left in between. Per germline, CDR1 LGHDT and CDR2 YNNKEL (reference sequence). The CDR3 sequence is CASSQVPGLLNTEAFF. The CDR3 DNA reads TGTGCCAGCAGCCAAGTTCCCGGACTGTTGAACACTGAAGCTTTCTTT.

This rearrangement joins TRBV2 to TRBJ1-2, with a possible D match to TRBD1 (5 bases). Germline CDR1 and CDR2: SNHLY and FYNNEI. Trimming cost V 8 bases and J 5 bases, with 15 bases left between them. The CDR3 covers 13 residues. The CDR3 nucleotides read TGTGCCAGCGGGAAGCAGGGAGGTTATGGCTACACCTTC. Translated, it gives CASGKQGGYGYTF.

This clonotype occurred a few times. The V call is TRBV7-3, the J call TRBJ2-1, with a possible D match to TRBD2 (6 bases). The ends were cut back, 3 bases at V and 10 bases at J, with 10 bases in the middle. Per the germline V gene, CDR1 is SGHTA and CDR2 is FQGTGA. This CDR3 has 12 residues. The CDR3 reads CASSFTGREQFF. The CDR3 DNA sequence: TGTGCCAGCAGCTTTACCGGGAGAGAGCAGTTCTTC.

This clonotype has a count of ten or more. The gene calls are TRBV18 and TRBJ1-6; D gene unclear. Germline CDR1 is KGHSH and CDR2 is LQKENI. CDR3 size: 16 residues. V lost 3 bases, J lost 5 bases, and 14 bases lay in between. The CDR3 sequence is CASSPVTAADNSPLHF. CDR3 DNA sequence: TGTGCCAGCTCACCGGTAACAGCTGCCGATAATTCACCCCTCCACTTT.

The chain links TRBV5-1 to TRBJ2-2; TRBD2 agrees at 11 bases. CDR1 and CDR2 from the germline V gene are SGHRS and YFSETQ. The ends lost 0 bases at V and 1 base at J; junction bases unmatched: 8. There are 19 residues in the CDR3. The CDR3 nucleotides read TGCGCCAGCAGCTTGGCCCTACTAGGACTAGCGGGGAACACCGGGGAGCTGTTTTTT. It specifies CASSLALLGLAGNTGELFF.

This clonotype was observed many times. The chain is built from TRBV19 and TRBJ1-5; D is unresolved. V was shortened by 1 base and J by 7 bases, with 5 bases between the two germline ends. The CDR3 totals 12 residues. Germline CDR1 reads LNHDA; CDR2 reads SQIVND (reference sequence). CDR3 sequence reads: CASSIAGQPQHF. CDR3 bases: TGTGCCAGTAGTATAGCGGGGCAGCCCCAGCATTTT. Full variable domain (remainder filled in from reference TRBV19 and TRBJ1-5): DGGITQSPKYLFRKEGQNVTLSCEQNLNHDAMYWYRQDPGQGLRLIYYSQIVNDFQKGDIAEGYSVSREKKESFPLTVTSAQKNPTAFYLCASSIAGQPQHFGDGTRLSIL.

This clonotype was picked up many times. The J gene is TRBJ1-1, the V gene TRBV3-1, with a tentative D call TRBD1 (6 bases). CDR1 is LGHDT, CDR2 YNNKEL, per germline (reference sequence). This CDR3 has 16 amino acids. V was shortened by 5 bases and J by 4 bases, with 20 bases between the two germline ends. This CDR3 reads CASSFRTGLRGTEAFF. In DNA form, the CDR3 reads TGTGCCAGCAGCTTTCGAACAGGGCTTCGGGGCACTGAAGCTTTCTTT.

The rearrangement joins TRBV19 to TRBJ1-5, with D tentatively TRBD1 (5 bases). V shed 6 bases and J shed 6 bases, with 12 bases lying between them. The length of the CDR3 is 13 residues. Germline CDR1 is LNHDA and CDR2 is SQIVND (reference sequence). The CDR3 loop is CASSREKRQPQHF. The CDR3 DNA reads TGTGCCAGTAGCAGGGAGAAACGTCAGCCCCAGCATTTT.

This clonotype was seen many times. V usage is TRBV6-1 and J usage is TRBJ2-3, with 8 bases lining up with TRBD2. V dropped 5 bases and J dropped 2; count of bases not matched to a gene: 6. The CDR3 has 15 residues. Germline CDR1 MNHNS, CDR2 SASEGT. CDR3 loop: CASSYSGINTDTQYF. CDR3 DNA: TGTGCCAGCAGTTATAGCGGGATAAACACAGATACGCAGTATTTT.

This chain joins TRBV11-2 and TRBJ2-7; 8 nucleotides agree with TRBD2. V lost 7 bases, J lost 2 bases, and 13 bases stayed unmatched. This CDR3 has 16 amino acids. The germline gives CDR1 SGHAT, CDR2 FQNNGV. In DNA form, the CDR3 reads TGTGCCAGCACCGAGGGGCTAGCGGGCTCGACCTACGAGCAGTACTTC. Translating it yields CASTEGLAGSTYEQYF. Complete variable domain (other parts from reference TRBV11-2 and TRBJ2-7): EAGVAQSPRYKIIEKRQSVAFWCNPISGHATLYWYQQILGQGPKLLIQFQNNGVVDDSQLPKDRFSAERLKGVDSTLKIQPAKLEDSAVYLCASTEGLAGSTYEQYFGPGTRLTVT.

V usage is TRBV19 and J usage is TRBJ2-3; D is unclear. V gave up 3 bases and J gave up 4 bases, with 14 bases separating them. The germline CDR1 and CDR2 sequences are LNHDA and SQIVND (reference sequence). The CDR3 totals 15 residues. CDR3 loop: CASSIVSGRPDTQYF. For the CDR3, the DNA is TGTGCCAGTAGTATTGTGAGTGGGCGTCCAGATACGCAGTATTTT.

V and J are TRBV2 and TRBJ2-1; tentative D call: TRBD2 (6 bases). V was pared by 9 bases and J by 8 bases, with 14 bases between. Per germline, CDR1 SNHLY and CDR2 FYNNEI. CDR3 length: 12 amino acids. The CDR3 region has the DNA TGTGCCAGTGGGGAGGAGTTCTATGAGCAGTTCTTC. Translating gives CASGEEFYEQFF.

The sample holds many counts of this clonotype. The chain combines TRBV11-3 with TRBJ2-3, with D perhaps matching TRBD2 (7 bases). This CDR3 is 15 amino acids long. From germline, CDR1 is SGHNT and CDR2 YENEEA. The V end lost 8 bases, the J end lost 0 bases, and 15 bases lay between the germline ends. CDR3 sequence (DNA): TGTGCCAGCCTGGGGGGGGCCTCTAGCACAGATACGCAGTATTTT. It encodes CASLGGASSTDTQYF.

This clonotype was counted a few times. CDR3 bases: TGTGCCAGCAGCTTAGATCGCAGATTAAATGGCTACACCTTC. It translates to CASSLDRRLNGYTF. The rearrangement links TRBV7-9 to TRBJ1-2; no clear D gene. From germline, CDR1 is SEHNR and CDR2 FQNEAQ (reference sequence). Trimming removed 1 base at V and 6 bases at J, with 12 bases between. This CDR3 comprises 14 residues.

The chain uses TRBV19 and TRBJ1-2; the D gene is possibly TRBD1 (6 bases). With 6 bases removed from V and 5 bases from J, the gap between germline ends came to 13 bases. CDR3 size: 13 residues. Germline V gives CDR1 LNHDA, CDR2 SQIVND (reference sequence). As DNA, the CDR3 is TGTGCCAGTAGGGATCCGGGGGCGTATGGCTACACCTTC. It translates to CASRDPGAYGYTF.

V is TRBV7-9 and J is TRBJ2-7; 11 bases map to TRBD2. Germline CDR1 and CDR2: SEHNR and FQNEAQ (reference sequence). This CDR3 is 15 amino acids long. J gave up 3 bases and V 6 bases, and 7 bases lay outside the gene matches. The CDR3 DNA reads TGTGCCAGCAGAGGACCGGGACTAGCGGACTACGAGCAGTACTTC. Translating it yields CASRGPGLADYEQYF.

This clonotype has a handful of counts. The chain is built from TRBV20-1 and TRBJ1-5; 7 bases map to TRBD1. Germline assignment: CDR1 DFQATT and CDR2 SNEGSKA (reference sequence). The CDR3 covers 13 residues. J was trimmed by 7 bases and V by 3 bases; bases with no gene match: 6. CDR3 amino acids: CSASRGVWQPQHF. The CDR3 DNA reads TGCAGTGCTAGCAGGGGGGTTTGGCAGCCCCAGCATTTT.

The table lists this clonotype with a few counts. V and J are TRBV6-1 and TRBJ1-4; D perhaps matches TRBD1 (5 bases). The CDR3 loop spans 16 amino acids. The germline gives CDR1 MNHNS, CDR2 SASEGT. Trimming took 5 bases from V and 2 from J, leaving 15 bases between them. CDR3 bases: TGTGCCAGCAGTACCCGTTCCCAGGGCACTAATGAAAAACTGTTTTTT. This sequence encodes CASSTRSQGTNEKLFF.